The source of this TCR beta chain is a study of blood T cell repertoires in COVID-19. About the research overall: COVID-19 samples from acute and convalescent phases originated in the United States, Italy and Spain. Sources were T cells, B-cell-depleted T cells, or PBMCs; the material itself was cDNA or gDNA.

CDR1 and CDR2 (germline): LGHNA, YNFKEQ. This CDR3 contains 14 residues. Trimming left V 4 bases short and J 1 base short, with 7 bases between. Per the study methods: Cell counts per sample came from amplifying reference gene primers. Assay: immunoSEQ multiplex PCR; the TCRdb copy retains only in-frame clones and omits some. D and trimming come from the DNA, and the V and J calls and clone size come from that table. Here the sample spans some 410,000 clones, over 75% being singletons. The study assigned cohorts using participant-reported clinical history. The sequence derives from a woman in her twenties or thirties with acute COVID-19. The V gene is TRBV4-2, the J gene TRBJ2-2, with D possibly TRBD1 on 5 matching bases. What was sequenced was PBMCs or T cells enriched from blood (not recorded which). The CDR3 DNA sequence: TGTGCCAGCAGCCCGACAGTGAACACCGGGGAGCTGTTTTTT. This translates into CASSPTVNTGELFF.